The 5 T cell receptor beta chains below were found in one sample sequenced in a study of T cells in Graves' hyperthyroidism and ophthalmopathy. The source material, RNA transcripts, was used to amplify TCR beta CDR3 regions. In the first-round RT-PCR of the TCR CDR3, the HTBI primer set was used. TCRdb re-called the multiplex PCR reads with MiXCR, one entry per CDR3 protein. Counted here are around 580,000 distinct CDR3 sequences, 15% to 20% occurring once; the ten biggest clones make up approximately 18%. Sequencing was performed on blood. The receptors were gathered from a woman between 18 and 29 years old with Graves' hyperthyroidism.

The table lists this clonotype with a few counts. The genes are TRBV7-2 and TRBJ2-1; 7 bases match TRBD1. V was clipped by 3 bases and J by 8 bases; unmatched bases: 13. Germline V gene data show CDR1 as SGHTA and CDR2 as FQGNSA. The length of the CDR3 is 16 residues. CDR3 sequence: CASSLGQLIYKDEQFF. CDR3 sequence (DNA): TGTGCCAGCAGCTTGGGACAGCTTATCTACAAGGATGAGCAGTTCTTC.

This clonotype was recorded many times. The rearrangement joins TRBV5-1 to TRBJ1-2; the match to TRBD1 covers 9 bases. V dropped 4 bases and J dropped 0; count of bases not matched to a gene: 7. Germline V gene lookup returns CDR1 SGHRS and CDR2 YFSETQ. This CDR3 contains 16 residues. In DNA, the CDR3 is TGCGCCAGCAGCCGCCGGGACAGGGAAGCTAACTATGGCTACACCTTC. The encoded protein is CASSRRDREANYGYTF.

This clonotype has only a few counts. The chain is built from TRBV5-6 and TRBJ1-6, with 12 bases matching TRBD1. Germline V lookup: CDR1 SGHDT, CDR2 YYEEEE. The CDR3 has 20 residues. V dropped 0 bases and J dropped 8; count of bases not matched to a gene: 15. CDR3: CASSLEIKGTGGDLDSPLHF. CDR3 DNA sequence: TGTGCCAGCAGCTTGGAGATTAAGGGGACAGGGGGCGATTTGGATTCACCCCTCCACTTT.

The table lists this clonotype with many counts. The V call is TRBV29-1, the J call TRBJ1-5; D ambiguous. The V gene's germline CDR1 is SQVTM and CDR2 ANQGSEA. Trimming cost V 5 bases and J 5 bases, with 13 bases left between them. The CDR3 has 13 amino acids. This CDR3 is CSVLEGAYQPQHF. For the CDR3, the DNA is TGCAGCGTTCTTGAGGGAGCCTATCAGCCCCAGCATTTT.

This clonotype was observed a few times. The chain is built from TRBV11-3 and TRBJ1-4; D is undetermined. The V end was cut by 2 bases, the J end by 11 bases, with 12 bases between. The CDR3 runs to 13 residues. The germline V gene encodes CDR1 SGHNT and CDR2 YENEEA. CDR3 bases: TGTGCCAGCAGCTTAACTGGAGACGAGAAACTGTTTTTT. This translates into CASSLTGDEKLFF. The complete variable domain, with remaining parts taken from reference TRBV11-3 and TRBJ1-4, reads EAGVVQSPRYKIIEKKQPVAFWCNPISGHNTLYWYLQNLGQGPELLIRYENEEAVDDSQLPKDRFSAERLKGVDSTLKIQPAELGDSAVYLCASSLTGDEKLFFGSGTQLSVL.